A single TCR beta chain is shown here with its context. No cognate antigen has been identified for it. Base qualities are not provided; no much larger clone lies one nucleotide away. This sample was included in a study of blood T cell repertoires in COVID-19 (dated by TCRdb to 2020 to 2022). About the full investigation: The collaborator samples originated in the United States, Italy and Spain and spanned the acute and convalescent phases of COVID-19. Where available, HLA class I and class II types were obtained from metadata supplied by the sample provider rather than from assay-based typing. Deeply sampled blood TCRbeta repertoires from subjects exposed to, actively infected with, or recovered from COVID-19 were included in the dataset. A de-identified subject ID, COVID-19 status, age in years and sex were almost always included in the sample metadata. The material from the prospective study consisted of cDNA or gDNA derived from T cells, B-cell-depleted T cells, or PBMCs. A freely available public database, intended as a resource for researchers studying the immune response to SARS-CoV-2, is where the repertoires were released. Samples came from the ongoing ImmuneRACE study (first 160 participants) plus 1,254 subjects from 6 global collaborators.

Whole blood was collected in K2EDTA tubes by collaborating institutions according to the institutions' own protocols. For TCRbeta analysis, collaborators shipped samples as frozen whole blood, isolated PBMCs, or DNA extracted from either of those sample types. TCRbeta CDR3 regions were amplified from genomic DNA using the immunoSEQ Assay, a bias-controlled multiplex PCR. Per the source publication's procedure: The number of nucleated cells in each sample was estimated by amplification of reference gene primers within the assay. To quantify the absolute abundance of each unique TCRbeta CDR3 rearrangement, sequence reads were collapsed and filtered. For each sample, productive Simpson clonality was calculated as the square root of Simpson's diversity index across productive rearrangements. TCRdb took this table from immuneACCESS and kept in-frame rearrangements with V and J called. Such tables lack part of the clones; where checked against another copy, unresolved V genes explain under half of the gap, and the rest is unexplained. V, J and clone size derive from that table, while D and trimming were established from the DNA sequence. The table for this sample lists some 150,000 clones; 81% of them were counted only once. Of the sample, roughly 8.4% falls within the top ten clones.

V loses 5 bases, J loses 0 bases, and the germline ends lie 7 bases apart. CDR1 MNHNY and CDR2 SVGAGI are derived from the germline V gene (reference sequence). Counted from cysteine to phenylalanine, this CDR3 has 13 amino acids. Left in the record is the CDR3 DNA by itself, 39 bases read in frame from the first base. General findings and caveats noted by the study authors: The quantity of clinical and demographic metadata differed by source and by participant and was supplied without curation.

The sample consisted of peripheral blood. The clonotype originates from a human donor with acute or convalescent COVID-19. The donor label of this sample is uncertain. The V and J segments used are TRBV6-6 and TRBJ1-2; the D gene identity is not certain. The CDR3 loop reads CASSQTANYGYTF. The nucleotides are TGTGCCAGCAGTCAAACAGCTAACTATGGCTACACCTTC.